This T cell receptor beta chain was retrieved from a study of blood T cell repertoires in COVID-19. Study summary: Material from acute and convalescent COVID-19 was sourced from the United States, Italy and Spain. Sources were T cells, B-cell-depleted T cells, or PBMCs; the material itself was cDNA or gDNA.

This CDR3 contains 14 residues. CDR1 is MGHRA and CDR2 is YSYEKL in the germline V gene. Unmatched junction bases numbered 6, after V lost 5 bases and J lost 6 bases. Original handling: Using reference gene primer amplification, nucleated cell counts were estimated. The protocol was immunoSEQ multiplex PCR, while the TCRdb copy is restricted to in-frame clones and leaves out a portion. That table furnishes V, J and clone size, whereas the DNA furnished D and trimming. The sample includes around 170,000 clones, under 85% of them seen just once. This clone showed up just once. J is TRBJ2-1 and V is TRBV4-1, with 8 bases matching TRBD2. The material sequenced was peripheral blood. This clonotype was obtained from a woman between 35 and 50 years old with acute or convalescent COVID-19. Here the CDR3 reads CASSGWTSLNEQFF. The CDR3 DNA is TGCGCCAGCAGCGGATGGACTAGCCTCAATGAGCAGTTCTTC.